This TCR beta chain was observed in a study of response to subunit inactivated influenza vaccine. Per germline, CDR1 SGHTA and CDR2 FQGNSA. V lost 8 bases, J lost 0 bases, and 7 bases stayed unmatched. The CDR3 loop spans 15 amino acids. TCRdb redid the calling of the RT-PCR reads with MiXCR, one entry per CDR3 protein. In the table there are roughly 540,000 distinct CDR3 sequences, under 30% of which are singletons. The sample was also reused in another study, on T cells expressing NK-cell markers. From that report: 5'RACE template switching built TCR beta cDNA with unique molecular identifiers.

The sequenced sample was CD4+ T cells sorted from PBMCs, obtained approximately 13 days after vaccination. The chain uses TRBV7-2 and TRBJ2-1, with 7 bases lining up with TRBD1. The TCR comes from a man between 50 and 59 years old who received an inactivated influenza vaccine. The CDR3 here is CASSRRGPSYNEQFF. The CDR3 DNA reads TGTGCCAGCTCTCGTAGGGGGCCCTCCTACAATGAGCAGTTCTTC.